The 27 T cell receptor beta chains below come from one sample, sequenced in a study of blood T cell repertoires in COVID-19. Assay: immunoSEQ multiplex PCR; the TCRdb copy retains only in-frame clones and omits some. Seen here are around 40,000 clones, around nine tenths observed once, and the top ten hold 3% to 4.5%. Source material: peripheral blood. The receptors were sampled from a man in his forties or fifties with COVID-19, enrolled during active disease.

The chain combines TRBV4-1 with TRBJ1-1, with a weak D call TRBD1 (5 bases). The germline V and J ends were trimmed by 5 bases and 1 base, with 11 bases remaining between them. Germline loops: CDR1 MGHRA, CDR2 YSYEKL. The CDR3 runs to 14 residues. In DNA form, the CDR3 reads TGCGCCAGCAGCTCCGGGGGGAGGAACACTGAAGCTTTCTTT. Translated, it gives CASSSGGRNTEAFF.

The CDR3 DNA follows: TGTGCCCTCAGGGTAGGAGGGTCCTCCTACGAGCAGTACTTC. It specifies CALRVGGSSYEQYF. The V gene is TRBV6-5, the J gene TRBJ2-7, with D possibly TRBD2 on 6 matching bases. The CDR3 consists of 14 residues. The germline CDR1 and CDR2 sequences are MNHEY and SVGAGI. V shed 11 bases and J shed 0 bases, with 17 bases lying between them.

J is TRBJ1-1 and V is TRBV9, with D unclear. The CDR3 sequence is 14 residues long. Germline V CDR1 and CDR2: SGDLS, YYNGEE. V was pared by 2 bases and J by 3 bases, with 11 bases between. The CDR3 DNA sequence: TGTGCCAGCAGCGTTGGCAGTTCGCACACTGAAGCTTTCTTT. Encoded protein: CASSVGSSHTEAFF.

The chain combines TRBV14 with TRBJ1-2; unclear D gene. This CDR3 contains 14 residues. The germline CDR1 and CDR2 sequences are SGHDN and FVKESK. Trimming took off 4 bases at V and 7 bases at J, with 16 bases between the two ends. The CDR3 DNA reads TGTGCCAGCAGCCGTGGCAGCGGGAAATTTGGCTACACCTTC. Its translation is CASSRGSGKFGYTF. Complete variable domain (other parts from reference TRBV14 and TRBJ1-2): EAGVTQFPSHSVIEKGQTVTLRCDPISGHDNLYWYRRVMGKEIKFLLHFVKESKQDESGMPNNRFLAERTGGTYSTLKVQPAELEDSGVYFCASSRGSGKFGYTFGSGTRLTVV.

The chain has TRBV10-3 and TRBJ1-3; D remains ambiguous. The CDR3 contains 16 residues. Germline V lookup: CDR1 ENHRY, CDR2 SYGVKD. The ends were cut back, 0 bases at V and 0 bases at J, with 9 bases in the middle. CDR3 region: CAISESTGFSGNTIYF. CDR3 bases: TGTGCCATCAGTGAGTCAACCGGGTTCTCTGGAAACACCATATATTTT.

J is TRBJ1-3 and V is TRBV6-4; 11 nucleotides match TRBD1. The length of the CDR3 is 17 residues. J lost 4 bases, V lost 4 bases, and 9 bases had no gene match. Per germline, CDR1 MRHNA and CDR2 SNTAGT. The CDR3 is CASSVAGQGGRGNTIYF. CDR3 sequence (DNA): TGTGCCAGCAGTGTCGCGGGACAGGGGGGGAGAGGAAACACCATATATTTT.

The V gene is TRBV6-2 or TRBV6-3, the J gene TRBJ2-5; D is perhaps TRBD1 (6 bases). V dropped 4 bases and J dropped 2 bases, with 11 bases sitting between them. In germline, CDR1 is MNHEY, CDR2 SVGEGT. This CDR3 contains 14 residues. This chain's CDR3 is CASSSWTAQETQYF. In nucleotides, the CDR3 is TGTGCCAGCAGTTCATGGACAGCACAAGAGACCCAGTACTTC.

The chain is built from TRBV10-3 and TRBJ1-5; TRBD1 aligns across 8 bases. The germline CDR1 and CDR2 sequences are ENHRY and SYGVKD. J gave up 0 bases and V 3 bases, and 10 bases lay outside the gene matches. This CDR3 spans 18 amino acids. CDR3 amino acids: CAISDTLDRANSNQPQHF. CDR3 nucleotides: TGTGCCATCAGTGACACCTTGGACAGGGCCAATAGCAATCAGCCCCAGCATTTT.

This clone came up once. The V call is TRBV19, the J call TRBJ2-7; D possibly corresponds to TRBD2 (5 bases). The CDR3 totals 12 residues. CDR1 is LNHDA and CDR2 is SQIVND in the germline V gene (reference sequence). V lost 5 bases, J lost 3 bases, and 8 bases lay in between. CDR3 DNA sequence: TGTGCCAGTAGTGCACGGGGCTACGAGCAGTACTTC. Translation: CASSARGYEQYF.

Details on this clone: The germline gene is not matched at one end of the junction; a read error may be the cause. The rearrangement uses TRBV6-1 and TRBJ1-2; the D gene is possibly TRBD1 (6 bases). The germline CDR1 and CDR2 sequences are MNHNS and SASEGT. There are 16 residues in the CDR3. The CDR3 nucleotides are TGTGCCAGCAGTCAAGCTAATACCGGGACAAACTATGGCTACACCTTC. Encoded protein: CASSQANTGTNYGYTF.

This sequence joins TRBV2 and TRBJ1-2, with 9 bases fitting TRBD1. Trimming cost V 8 bases and J 4 bases; bases outside gene matches: 8. This CDR3 is 14 amino acids long. Germline CDR1 SNHLY, CDR2 FYNNEI. The CDR3 here is CASVSGTGSYGYTF. CDR3 coding DNA: TGTGCCAGCGTTTCCGGGACAGGGAGCTATGGCTACACCTTC.

This clone was counted between two and nine times. The rearrangement links TRBV5-1 to TRBJ2-7, with TRBD2 matching 11 bases. V dropped 4 bases and J dropped 1; count of bases not matched to a gene: 1. The CDR3 has 14 residues. In germline, CDR1 is SGHRS, CDR2 YFSETQ. The CDR3 region is CASSRTSGSYEQYF. In nucleotides, the CDR3 is TGCGCCAGCAGCCGGACTAGCGGGTCCTACGAGCAGTACTTC.

The V call is TRBV2, the J call TRBJ2-1, with D possibly matching TRBD1 (6 bases). The CDR3 contains 14 residues. V lost 3 bases, J lost 6 bases, and 12 bases lay in between. The germline V gene encodes CDR1 SNHLY and CDR2 FYNNEI. CDR3 loop: CASSDLQGGNEQFF. The CDR3 nucleotides are TGTGCCAGCAGTGACTTACAAGGGGGCAATGAGCAGTTCTTC.

V and J are TRBV2 and TRBJ1-6; 10 positions match TRBD1. The V segment lost 7 bases and the J segment 9 bases; nucleotides outside the gene matches: 6. Per the germline V gene, CDR1 is SNHLY and CDR2 is FYNNEI. CDR3 length equals 14 residues. The CDR3 DNA is TGTGCCAGCACGCGGGGACAGGGGATTTCACCCCTCCACTTT. Translation gives CASTRGQGISPLHF.

The V and J genes are TRBV6-5 and TRBJ1-3; no clear D gene. The CDR3 runs to 15 residues. The germline gives CDR1 MNHEY, CDR2 SVGAGI. The germline V and J ends were trimmed by 0 bases and 8 bases, with 14 bases remaining between them. CDR3 in DNA: TGTGCCAGCAGTTACTCATACTCACCTGGTGACACCATATATTTT. Its translation: CASSYSYSPGDTIYF.

The DNA of the CDR3 is TGTGCCTGGAAGGGGCAGCTGGGTTCACCCCTCCACTTT. It yields the protein CAWKGQLGSPLHF. The chain recombines TRBV30 with TRBJ1-6, with D possibly matching TRBD1 (5 bases). V was clipped by 4 bases and J by 9 bases, with 13 bases between them. Germline CDR1 and CDR2: GTSNPN and SVGIG (reference sequence). The CDR3 has 13 residues.

The gene calls are TRBV18 and TRBJ1-3; TRBD1 is a possible D gene (6 bases). Germline V gene lookup returns CDR1 KGHSH and CDR2 LQKENI. V dropped 3 bases and J dropped 1 base, with 13 bases sitting between them. The length of the CDR3 is 16 residues. CDR3 loop: CASSPTRGSSGNTIYF. CDR3 bases: TGTGCCAGCTCACCGACCAGGGGTTCATCTGGAAACACCATATATTTT.

The chain carries TRBV4-2 and TRBJ1-1; possible D gene TRBD1, 6 bases. The CDR3 contains 16 residues. Germline lookup yields CDR1 LGHNA and CDR2 YNFKEQ. V was shortened by 1 base and J by 2 bases, with 14 bases between the two germline ends. CDR3: CASSQGHRAPNTEAFF. CDR3 DNA sequence: TGTGCCAGCAGCCAAGGCCACAGGGCCCCTAACACTGAAGCTTTCTTT.

This clone was recorded a few times. The chain recombines TRBV7-9 with TRBJ2-6; 7 bases align to TRBD1. Germline CDR1 SEHNR, CDR2 FQNEAQ (reference sequence). The V gene end was trimmed by 3 bases and the J gene end by 0 bases; junction bases not matched to a gene: 5. The CDR3 contains 17 residues. This CDR3 is CASSFWTGSSGANVLTF. The CDR3 DNA sequence: TGTGCCAGCAGCTTCTGGACAGGAAGCTCTGGGGCCAACGTCCTGACTTTC.

This chain joins TRBV28 and TRBJ2-3; 9 bases fit TRBD2. CDR1 and CDR2 from the germline V gene are MDHEN and SYDVKM. The CDR3 totals 19 residues. The junction had 15 bases not matched to a gene; V was cut back by 5 bases and J by 0 bases. CDR3 sequence reads: CASSPPRLLTSGSTDTQYF. CDR3 in DNA: TGTGCCAGCAGTCCCCCTAGGCTCCTAACTAGCGGGAGCACAGATACGCAGTATTTT.

The chain has TRBV23-1 and TRBJ1-5, with TRBD1 as a possible D gene (6 bases). TRBV23-1 counts as an open reading frame of uncertain function. The CDR3 length is 14 residues. The CDR3 sequence is CALTTGSIDQPQHF. The CDR3 bases are TGCGCTCTAACCACAGGGTCGATAGATCAGCCCCAGCATTTT.

There are a few counts of this clone. The V gene is TRBV4-1, the J gene TRBJ1-6; TRBD1 agrees at 7 bases. Trimming at V came to 1 base and at J to 9 bases, leaving 12 bases not matched to a gene. Germline-derived CDR1 and CDR2 are MGHRA and YSYEKL. The CDR3 spans 17 residues. The CDR3 DNA is TGCGCCAGCAGCCAAGGGGAGTGGACAGGAGGTATTTCACCCCTCCACTTT. The encoded protein is CASSQGEWTGGISPLHF.

This sequence joins TRBV21-1 and TRBJ2-3; TRBD2 is taken as the D call from the table, unchecked against the DNA. TRBV21-1 is shown as a pseudogene. The CDR3 length is 17 residues. The CDR3 protein is CASSKDSSGRLTDTQYF. CDR3 in DNA: TGTGCCAGCAGCAAAGACAGTAGCGGGAGATTAACAGATACGCAGTATTTT.

The CDR3 loop is CATPRGHSSNQPQHF. The DNA for the CDR3 is TGCGCCACCCCGAGAGGTCATTCGAGCAATCAGCCCCAGCATTTT. The chain recombines TRBV10-1 with TRBJ1-5; no firm D call. The germline V gene encodes CDR1 WNHNN and CDR2 SYGVQD (reference sequence). The CDR3 is 15 residues long. The V and J ends lost 10 bases and 1 base respectively, with 17 bases between them.

This chain links TRBV2 with TRBJ1-2, with a weak D call TRBD1 (6 bases). The CDR3 is 13 residues long. V was trimmed by 4 bases and J by 3 bases, leaving 9 bases between them. Germline CDR1 SNHLY, CDR2 FYNNEI. CDR3 region: CASSGEGDYGYTF. The DNA of the CDR3 is TGTGCCAGCAGTGGGGAGGGGGACTATGGCTACACCTTC.

With regard to this clone: A read error may produce the germline difference seen at one junction end. The chain joins TRBV28 to TRBJ2-4; D perhaps matches TRBD2 (5 bases). This CDR3 is 12 amino acids long. Germline V gene sequence: CDR1 MDHEN, CDR2 SYDVKM. Written as DNA, the CDR3 is TGTGCCAGCAGTTTTGGCGGGCTCGTTCTGGACTTC. Encoded protein: CASSFGGLVLDF.

The chain uses TRBV3-1 (or the pseudogene TRBV3-2) and TRBJ1-3, with 9 positions matching TRBD1. The V segment lost 4 bases and the J segment 0 bases; nucleotides outside the gene matches: 4. Germline CDR1 LGHDT, CDR2 YNNKEL (reference sequence). The CDR3 sequence is 16 residues long. This CDR3 is CASSPGQGNSGNTIYF. CDR3 nucleotide sequence: TGTGCCAGCAGCCCGGGACAGGGAAACTCTGGAAACACCATATATTTT.